This T cell receptor beta chain comes out of a study of cytomegalovirus exposure and HLA in healthy donors. Overall study findings and caveats: A few CMV-associated chains were confirmed in vitro to be specific for CMV antigens.

This clone was observed a few times. The antigen remains unidentified. Trimming removed 5 bases at V and 12 bases at J, with 14 bases between. Germline V CDR1 and CDR2: LNHNV, YYDKDF (reference sequence). The CDR3 covers 11 residues. Data came from immunoSEQ multiplex PCR; TCRdb stores just in-frame clones and leaves some out. The data hold over 250,000 clones, with about 90% observed a single time. The TCR comes from a woman aged 25 to 39 in good health and CMV-seropositive. The sample consisted of PBMCs. The genes are TRBV15 and TRBJ2-7, with TRBD1 as a possible D gene (6 bases). The CDR3 loop is CATSLGQRRYF. For the CDR3, the DNA is TGTGCCACCAGCCTTGGACAGCGTCGGTACTTC.